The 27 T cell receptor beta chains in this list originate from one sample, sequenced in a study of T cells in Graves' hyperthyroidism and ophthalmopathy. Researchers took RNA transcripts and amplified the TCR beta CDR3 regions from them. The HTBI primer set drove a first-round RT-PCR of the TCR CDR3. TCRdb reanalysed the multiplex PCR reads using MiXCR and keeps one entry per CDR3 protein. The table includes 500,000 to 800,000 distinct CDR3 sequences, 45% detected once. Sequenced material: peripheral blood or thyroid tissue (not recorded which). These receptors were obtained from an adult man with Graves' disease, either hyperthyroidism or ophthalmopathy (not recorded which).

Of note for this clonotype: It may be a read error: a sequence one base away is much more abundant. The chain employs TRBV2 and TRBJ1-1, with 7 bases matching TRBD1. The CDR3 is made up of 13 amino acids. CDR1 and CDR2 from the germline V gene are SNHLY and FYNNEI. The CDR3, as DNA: TGTACCAGCACCGGGGACAGGAACACTGAAGCTTTCTTT. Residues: CTSTGDRNTEAFF.

CDR3 coding DNA: TGTGCCAGCAGACCTCAGGGAAACTATGGCTACACCTTC. Its translation: CASRPQGNYGYTF. This chain joins TRBV2 and TRBJ1-2; tentative D call: TRBD1 (5 bases). This CDR3 region has 13 residues. Germline-derived CDR1 and CDR2 are SNHLY and FYNNEI. The ends were cut back, 6 bases at V and 2 bases at J, with 10 bases in the middle.

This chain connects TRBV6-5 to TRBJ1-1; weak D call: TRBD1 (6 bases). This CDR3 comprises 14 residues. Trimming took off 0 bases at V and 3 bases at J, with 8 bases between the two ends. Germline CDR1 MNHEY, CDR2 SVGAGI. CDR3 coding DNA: TGTGCCAGCAGTTACTCCTCAGGGGACACTGAAGCTTTCTTT. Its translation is CASSYSSGDTEAFF.

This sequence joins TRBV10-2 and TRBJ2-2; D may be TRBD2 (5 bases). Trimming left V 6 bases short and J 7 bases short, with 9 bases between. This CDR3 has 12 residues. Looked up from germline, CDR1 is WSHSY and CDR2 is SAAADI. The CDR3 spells CASSHRDGELFF. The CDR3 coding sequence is TGCGCCAGCAGCCACCGGGACGGGGAGCTGTTTTTT.

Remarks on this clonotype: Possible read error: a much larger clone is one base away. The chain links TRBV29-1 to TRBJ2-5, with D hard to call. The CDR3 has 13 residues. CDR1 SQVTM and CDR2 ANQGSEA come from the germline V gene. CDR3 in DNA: TGCAGCGTTGAGGTCTCAACCCAAGGGACCCAGTACTTC. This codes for CSVEVSTQGTQYF.

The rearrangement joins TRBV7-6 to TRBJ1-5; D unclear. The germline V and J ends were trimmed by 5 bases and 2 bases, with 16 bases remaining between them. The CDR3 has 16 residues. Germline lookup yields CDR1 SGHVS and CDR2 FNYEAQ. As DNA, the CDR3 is TGTGCCAGCAGCCAAGAAAGTGGCGACGGCAATCAGCCCCAGCATTTT. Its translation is CASSQESGDGNQPQHF.

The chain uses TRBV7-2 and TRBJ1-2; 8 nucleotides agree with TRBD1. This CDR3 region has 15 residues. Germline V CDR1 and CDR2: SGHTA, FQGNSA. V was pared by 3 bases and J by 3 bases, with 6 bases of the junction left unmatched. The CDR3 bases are TGTGCCAGCAGCTTGGAGGACAGGGCGGACTATGGCTACACCTTC. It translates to CASSLEDRADYGYTF.

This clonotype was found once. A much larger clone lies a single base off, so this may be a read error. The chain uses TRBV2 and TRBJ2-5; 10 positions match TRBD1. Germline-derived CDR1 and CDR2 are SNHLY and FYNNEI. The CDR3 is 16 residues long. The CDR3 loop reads CASSLVGTGEQEAQYF. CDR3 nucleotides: TGTGCCAGCTCTCTGGTAGGGACAGGGGAACAAGAGGCCCAGTACTTC.

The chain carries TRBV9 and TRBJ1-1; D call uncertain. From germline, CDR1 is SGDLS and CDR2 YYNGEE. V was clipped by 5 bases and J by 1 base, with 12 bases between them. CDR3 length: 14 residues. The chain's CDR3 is CASSFVGSNTEAFF. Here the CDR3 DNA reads TGTGCCAGCAGTTTTGTGGGCTCGAACACTGAAGCTTTCTTT.

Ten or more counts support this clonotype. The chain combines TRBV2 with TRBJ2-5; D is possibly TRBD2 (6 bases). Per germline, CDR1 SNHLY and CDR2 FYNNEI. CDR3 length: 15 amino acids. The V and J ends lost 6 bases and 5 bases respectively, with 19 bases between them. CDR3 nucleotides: TGTGCCAGCAGGGCCCTGACGGGGGAGCGGGAGACCCAGTACTTC. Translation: CASRALTGERETQYF. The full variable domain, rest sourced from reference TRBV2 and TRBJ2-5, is EPEVTQTPSHQVTQMGQEVILRCVPISNHLYFYWYRQILGQKVEFLVSFYNNEISEKSEIFDDQFSVERPDGSNFTLKIRSTKLEDSAMYFCASRALTGERETQYFGPGTRLLVL.

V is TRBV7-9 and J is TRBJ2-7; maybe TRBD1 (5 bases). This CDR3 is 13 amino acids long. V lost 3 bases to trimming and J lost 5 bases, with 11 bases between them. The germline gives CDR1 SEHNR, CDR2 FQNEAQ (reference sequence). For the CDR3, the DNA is TGTGCCAGCAGCTTGAAGGGGAAACACGAGCAGTACTTC. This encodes CASSLKGKHEQYF.

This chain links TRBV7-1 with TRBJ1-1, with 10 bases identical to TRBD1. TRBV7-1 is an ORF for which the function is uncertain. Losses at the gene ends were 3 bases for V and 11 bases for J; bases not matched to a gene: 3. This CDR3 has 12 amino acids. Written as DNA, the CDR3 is TGTGCCAGCAGCTCCGGGACAGGGGATGCTTTCTTT. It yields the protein CASSSGTGDAFF.

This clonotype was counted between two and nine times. Here the CDR3 reads CSAPTLDRPSYEQYF. In DNA form, the CDR3 reads TGCAGTGCTCCCACCCTGGACAGGCCTTCCTACGAGCAGTACTTC. J is TRBJ2-7 and V is TRBV20-1; 7 bases fit TRBD1. The CDR3 is 15 residues long. J gave up 1 base and V 5 bases, and 11 bases lay outside the gene matches. The V gene's germline CDR1 is DFQATT and CDR2 SNEGSKA (reference sequence).

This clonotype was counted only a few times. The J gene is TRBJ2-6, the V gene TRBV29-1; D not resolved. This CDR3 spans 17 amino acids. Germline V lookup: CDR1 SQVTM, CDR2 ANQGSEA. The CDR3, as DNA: TGCAGGCCCCCGACTCTTTTCGGCCGCTCTGGGGCCAACGTCCTGACTTTC. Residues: CRPPTLFGRSGANVLTF.

The CDR3 region has the DNA TGCGCCAGCAGCTTGGCCAGGCCGCTGAATTCACCCCTCCACTTT. This translates into CASSLARPLNSPLHF. The V call is TRBV5-1, the J call TRBJ1-6, with D uncertain. Trimming took 0 bases from V and 7 from J, leaving 11 bases between them. Germline loops: CDR1 SGHRS, CDR2 YFSETQ. The CDR3 is 15 residues long.

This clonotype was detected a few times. The CDR3 DNA reads TGTGCCAGCAGTTCAACAACAATCTACGAGCAGTACTTC. Translated: CASSSTTIYEQYF. The rearrangement links TRBV12-3 or TRBV12-4 to TRBJ2-7, with unresolved D. The CDR3 has 13 residues. Trimming cost V 4 bases and J 3 bases, with 10 bases left between them.

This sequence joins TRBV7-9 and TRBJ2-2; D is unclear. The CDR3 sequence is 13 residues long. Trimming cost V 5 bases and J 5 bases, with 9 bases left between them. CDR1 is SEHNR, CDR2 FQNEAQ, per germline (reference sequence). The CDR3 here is CASSARETGELFF. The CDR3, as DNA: TGTGCCAGCAGCGCTCGAGAGACCGGGGAGCTGTTTTTT.

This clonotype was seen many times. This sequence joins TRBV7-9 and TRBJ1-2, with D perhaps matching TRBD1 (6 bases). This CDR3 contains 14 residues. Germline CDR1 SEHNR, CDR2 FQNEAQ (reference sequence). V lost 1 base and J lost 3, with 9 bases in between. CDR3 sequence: CASSLGDTDYGYTF. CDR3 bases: TGTGCCAGCAGCTTAGGGGACACTGACTATGGCTACACCTTC. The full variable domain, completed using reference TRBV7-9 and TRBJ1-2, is DTGVSQNPRHKITKRGQNVTFRCDPISEHNRLYWYRQTLGQGPEFLTYFQNEAQLEKSRLLSDRFSAERPKGSFSTLEIQRTEQGDSAMYLCASSLGDTDYGYTFGSGTRLTVV.

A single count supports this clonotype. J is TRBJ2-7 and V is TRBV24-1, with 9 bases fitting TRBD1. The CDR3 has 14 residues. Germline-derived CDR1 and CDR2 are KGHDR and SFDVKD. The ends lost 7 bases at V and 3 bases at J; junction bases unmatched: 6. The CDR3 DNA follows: TGTGCCACCAGGCCGGGACAGGGCAACTACGAGCAGTACTTC. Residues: CATRPGQGNYEQYF.

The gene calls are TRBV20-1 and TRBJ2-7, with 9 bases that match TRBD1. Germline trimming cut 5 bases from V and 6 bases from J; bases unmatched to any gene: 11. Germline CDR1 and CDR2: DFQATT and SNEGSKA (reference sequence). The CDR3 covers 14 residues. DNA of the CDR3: TGCAGTGCTGCCGCGAACAGGGGGCTTGGCGAGCAGTACTTC. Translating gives CSAAANRGLGEQYF.

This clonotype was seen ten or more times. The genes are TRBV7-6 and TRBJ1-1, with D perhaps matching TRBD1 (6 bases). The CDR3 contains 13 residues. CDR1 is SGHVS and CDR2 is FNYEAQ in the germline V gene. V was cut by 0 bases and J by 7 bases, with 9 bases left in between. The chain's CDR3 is CASSLATGNEAFF. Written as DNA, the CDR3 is TGTGCCAGCAGCTTAGCGACAGGAAATGAAGCTTTCTTT.

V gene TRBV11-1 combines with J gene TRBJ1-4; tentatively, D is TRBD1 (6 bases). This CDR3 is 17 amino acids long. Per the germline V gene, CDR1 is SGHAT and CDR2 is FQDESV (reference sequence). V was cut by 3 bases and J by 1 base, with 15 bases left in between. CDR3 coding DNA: TGTGCCAGCAGCTTGGGACATGGCGTGGGAACTAATGAAAAACTGTTTTTT. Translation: CASSLGHGVGTNEKLFF.

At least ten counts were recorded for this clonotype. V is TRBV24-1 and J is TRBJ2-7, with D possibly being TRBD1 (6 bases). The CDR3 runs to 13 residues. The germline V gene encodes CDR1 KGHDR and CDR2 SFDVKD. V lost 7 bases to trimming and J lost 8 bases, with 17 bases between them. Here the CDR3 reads CATSPRQEPKQYF. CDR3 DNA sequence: TGTGCCACCAGCCCCAGACAGGAACCCAAGCAGTACTTC.

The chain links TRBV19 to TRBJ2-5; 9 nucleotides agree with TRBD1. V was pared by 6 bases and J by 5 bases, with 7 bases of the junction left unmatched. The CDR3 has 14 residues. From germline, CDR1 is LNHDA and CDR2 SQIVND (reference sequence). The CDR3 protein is CASSGQGTVETQYF. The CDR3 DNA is TGTGCCAGTAGCGGACAGGGGACCGTGGAGACCCAGTACTTC. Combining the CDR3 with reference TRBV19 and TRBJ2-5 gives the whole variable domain DGGITQSPKYLFRKEGQNVTLSCEQNLNHDAMYWYRQDPGQGLRLIYYSQIVNDFQKGDIAEGYSVSREKKESFPLTVTSAQKNPTAFYLCASSGQGTVETQYFGPGTRLLVL.

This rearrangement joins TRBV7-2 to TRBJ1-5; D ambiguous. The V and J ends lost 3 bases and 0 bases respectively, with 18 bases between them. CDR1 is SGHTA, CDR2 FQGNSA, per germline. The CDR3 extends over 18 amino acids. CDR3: CASSLGVGIGDSNQPQHF. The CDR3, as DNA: TGTGCCAGCAGCTTGGGCGTGGGAATAGGTGATAGCAATCAGCCCCAGCATTTT.

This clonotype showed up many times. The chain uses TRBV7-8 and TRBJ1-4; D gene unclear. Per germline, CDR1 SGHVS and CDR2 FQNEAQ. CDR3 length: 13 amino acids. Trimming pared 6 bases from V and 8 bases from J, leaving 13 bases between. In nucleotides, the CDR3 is TGTGCCAGCAGTCGGGGAAAAGACGAAAAACTGTTTTTT. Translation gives CASSRGKDEKLFF.

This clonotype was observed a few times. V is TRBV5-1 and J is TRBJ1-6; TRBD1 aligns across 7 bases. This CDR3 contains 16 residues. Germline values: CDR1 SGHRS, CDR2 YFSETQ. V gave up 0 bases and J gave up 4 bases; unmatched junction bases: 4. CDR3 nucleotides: TGCGCCAGCAGCTTGGGACAGGGTCGGTATAATTCACCCCTCCACTTT. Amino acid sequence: CASSLGQGRYNSPLHF.